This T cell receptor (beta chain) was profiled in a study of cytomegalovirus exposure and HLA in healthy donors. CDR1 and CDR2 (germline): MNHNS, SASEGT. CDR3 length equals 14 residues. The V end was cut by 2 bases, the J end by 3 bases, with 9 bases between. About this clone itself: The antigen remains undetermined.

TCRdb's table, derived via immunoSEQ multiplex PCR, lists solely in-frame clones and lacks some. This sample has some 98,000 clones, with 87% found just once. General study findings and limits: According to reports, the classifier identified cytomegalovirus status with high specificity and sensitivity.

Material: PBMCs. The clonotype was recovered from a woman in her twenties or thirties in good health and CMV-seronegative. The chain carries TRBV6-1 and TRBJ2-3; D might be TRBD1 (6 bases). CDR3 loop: CASSEQTGTDTQYF. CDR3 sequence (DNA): TGTGCCAGCAGTGAACAAACAGGGACAGATACGCAGTATTTT.